These 17 T cell receptor beta chains were sequenced from one sample in a study of beta chain features in type 1 diabetes. Study-level results: Moderately but significantly shorter TCRB CDR3s were found in Type 1 diabetes patients in all four CD4+ subsets.

Sequencing targeted expressed TCRB transcripts, as all isolated RNA had been reverse transcribed. Measured with immunoSEQ multiplex PCR; TCRdb has only the in-frame clones, and not every one. This repertoire shows 120,000 to 150,000 clones, approximately 13% found once; its top ten account for under 1.5%. No antigen is known for these receptors. Sequenced sample: central memory CD4+ T cells from blood. These receptors all stem from a man between 18 and 29 years old with type 1 diabetes.

This clone occurred a few times. V usage is TRBV15 and J usage is TRBJ1-1, with D unresolved. This CDR3 has 14 residues. Germline V CDR1 and CDR2: LNHNV, YYDKDF (reference sequence). Trimming took off 4 bases at V and 3 bases at J, with 12 bases between the two ends. In nucleotides, the CDR3 is TGTGCCACCAGCAAAACGGGTTTAGACACTGAAGCTTTCTTT. Protein sequence: CATSKTGLDTEAFF.

The chain has TRBV6-4 and TRBJ2-6, with D maybe TRBD2 (5 bases). Germline V lookup: CDR1 MRHNA, CDR2 SNTAGT. V lost 4 bases and J lost 4, with 11 bases in between. The CDR3 runs to 15 residues. CDR3 amino acids: CASSVTGYGANVLTF. The CDR3 DNA reads as TGTGCCAGCAGTGTAACGGGGTACGGGGCCAACGTCCTGACTTTC.

This clone was detected a few times. This chain connects TRBV30 to TRBJ2-7; D gene ambiguous. CDR1 is GTSNPN and CDR2 is SVGIG in the germline V gene (reference sequence). V was shortened by 6 bases and J by 3 bases, with 9 bases between the two germline ends. There are 11 residues in the CDR3. The CDR3, as DNA: TGTGCCTGTGCCTCGGGCTACGAGCAGTACTTC. Amino acid sequence: CACASGYEQYF.

The V and J genes are TRBV19 and TRBJ2-5, with D perhaps TRBD2 (6 bases). Germline V lookup: CDR1 LNHDA, CDR2 SQIVND (reference sequence). The ends were cut back, 3 bases at V and 4 bases at J, with 15 bases in the middle. This CDR3 is built from 15 residues. The CDR3 nucleotides read TGTGCCAGTAGTATCGGAGGGGACGGAACAGAGACCCAGTACTTC. Residues: CASSIGGDGTETQYF.

There are many counts of this clone. The chain employs TRBV28 and TRBJ2-5; D remains unclear. The V and J ends lost 3 bases and 1 base respectively, with 9 bases between them. CDR1 and CDR2 from the germline V gene are MDHEN and SYDVKM. This CDR3 is built from 14 residues. CDR3 DNA sequence: TGTGCCAGCAGTTTGATTGGGATCCAAGAGACCCAGTACTTC. Its protein is CASSLIGIQETQYF. Together with reference TRBV28 and TRBJ2-5, the CDR3 gives the full variable domain: DVKVTQSSRYLVKRTGEKVFLECVQDMDHENMFWYRQDPGLGLRLIYFSYDVKMKEKGDIPEGYSVSREKKERFSLILESASTNQTSMYLCASSLIGIQETQYFGPGTRLLVL.

This chain joins TRBV9 and TRBJ1-2, with D possibly matching TRBD1 (6 bases). The CDR3 is 16 amino acids. V shed 3 bases and J shed 2 bases, with 17 bases lying between them. Germline V gene lookup returns CDR1 SGDLS and CDR2 YYNGEE. The CDR3, as DNA: TGTGCCAGCAGCGACCCCAGGGGTTCAATCAACTATGGCTACACCTTC. Translating it yields CASSDPRGSINYGYTF.

Concerning this clone: This sample also contains other DNA sequences that code for the same CDR3. The V and J genes are TRBV7-9 and TRBJ2-7, with unresolved D. Germline V gene sequence: CDR1 SEHNR, CDR2 FQNEAQ (reference sequence). The CDR3 length is 11 residues. Trimming removed 2 bases at V and 1 base at J, with 0 bases between. The CDR3 spells CASSLSYEQYF. The CDR3 nucleotides are TGTGCCAGCAGCTTATCCTACGAGCAGTACTTC.

This clone was counted only a few times. The chain couples TRBV5-6 to TRBJ1-2; D is undetermined. Deletions cut 1 base from V and 1 base from J, with 14 bases between. CDR1 and CDR2 from the germline V gene are SGHDT and YYEEEE. The length of the CDR3 is 16 residues. The chain's CDR3 is CASSLTTAVINYGYTF. The CDR3, as DNA: TGTGCCAGCAGCTTGACGACGGCAGTCATTAACTATGGCTACACCTTC.

This clone was observed a handful of times. The genes are TRBV14 and TRBJ2-5; no clear D gene. In germline, CDR1 is SGHDN, CDR2 FVKESK. Trimming left V 1 base short and J 5 bases short, with 11 bases between. This CDR3 has 14 amino acids. CDR3 DNA: TGTGCCAGCAGCCAAGTGGGATTTTCGGAGACCCAGTACTTC. It translates to CASSQVGFSETQYF.

In this sample, this clone turned up a few times. The chain links TRBV12-5 to TRBJ1-5; D is unresolved. The ends were cut back, 6 bases at V and 2 bases at J, with 8 bases in the middle. The CDR3 loop spans 13 amino acids. The V gene's germline CDR1 is LGHNT and CDR2 FRNRAP. CDR3 amino acids: CASGYDGNQPQHF. The CDR3 DNA reads as TGTGCTAGTGGCTACGACGGCAATCAGCCCCAGCATTTT. Full variable domain (outside the CDR3, taken from reference TRBV12-5 and TRBJ1-5): DARVTQTPRHKVTEMGQEVTMRCQPILGHNTVFWYRQTMMQGLELLAYFRNRAPLDDSGMPKDRFSAEMPDATLATLKIQPSEPRDSAVYFCASGYDGNQPQHFGDGTRLSIL.

This clone was counted once. The chain links TRBV2 to TRBJ2-7; D is possibly TRBD2 (5 bases). CDR3 length: 17 residues. CDR1 and CDR2 from the germline V gene are SNHLY and FYNNEI. V was pared by 3 bases and J by 4 bases, with 22 bases between. CDR3 region: CASSDGQKAAGLYEQYF. In nucleotides, the CDR3 is TGTGCCAGCAGTGATGGCCAAAAAGCCGCGGGTTTGTACGAGCAGTACTTC.

CDR3 in amino acids: CATSRDPAGELFF. The CDR3 nucleotides are TGTGCCACCAGCAGAGATCCGGCCGGGGAGCTGTTTTTT. V is TRBV15 and J is TRBJ2-2; D not resolved. Trimming left V 0 bases short and J 6 bases short, with 5 bases between. This CDR3 spans 13 amino acids. In germline, CDR1 is LNHNV, CDR2 YYDKDF (reference sequence).

In its sample, this clone was seen a few times. The chain recombines TRBV5-4 with TRBJ1-2; 9 nucleotides agree with TRBD1. The CDR3 covers 16 residues. The ends lost 0 bases at V and 7 bases at J; junction bases unmatched: 10. Germline-derived CDR1 and CDR2 are SGHNT and YYREEE (reference sequence). CDR3 nucleotides: TGTGCCAGCAGCTTGGACCTGACAGGGGGTTACGGTGGCTACACCTTC. It translates to CASSLDLTGGYGGYTF.

This clone was recorded a few times. The chain links TRBV2 to TRBJ1-2; D call uncertain. Trimming removed 7 bases at V and 8 bases at J, with 14 bases between. The CDR3 is 12 residues long. Germline V gives CDR1 SNHLY, CDR2 FYNNEI. CDR3 sequence: CASKTAAGGYTF. The CDR3 DNA reads TGTGCCAGCAAGACCGCGGCGGGAGGCTACACCTTC. The full variable domain, its missing parts supplied by reference TRBV2 and TRBJ1-2, is EPEVTQTPSHQVTQMGQEVILRCVPISNHLYFYWYRQILGQKVEFLVSFYNNEISEKSEIFDDQFSVERPDGSNFTLKIRSTKLEDSAMYFCASKTAAGGYTFGSGTRLTVV.

The chain is built from TRBV27 and TRBJ2-7; perhaps TRBD2 as D (5 bases). Germline assignment: CDR1 MNHEY and CDR2 SMNVEV (reference sequence). The CDR3 contains 15 residues. Trimming removed 6 bases from V and 6 bases from J, with 21 bases in between. The CDR3 DNA sequence: TGTGCCAGCAGCCCATTCCGGGTCAGTGAGGGCGAGCAGTACTTC. Amino acids: CASSPFRVSEGEQYF.

The rearrangement uses TRBV9 and TRBJ1-1; D gene unclear. Germline assignment: CDR1 SGDLS and CDR2 YYNGEE. The CDR3 totals 13 residues. V shed 2 bases and J shed 3 bases, with 8 bases lying between them. For the CDR3, the DNA is TGTGCCAGCAGCGTCAAGATGTACACTGAAGCTTTCTTT. Its translation: CASSVKMYTEAFF.

In this sample, this clone turned up a few times. The chain carries TRBV6-5 and TRBJ2-5, with unresolved D. The germline CDR1 and CDR2 sequences are MNHEY and SVGAGI. V dropped 5 bases and J dropped 4 bases, with 11 bases sitting between them. This CDR3 comprises 13 residues. The CDR3 protein is CASSIAPRETQYF. The CDR3 DNA reads as TGTGCCAGCAGTATAGCACCTAGAGAGACCCAGTACTTC.